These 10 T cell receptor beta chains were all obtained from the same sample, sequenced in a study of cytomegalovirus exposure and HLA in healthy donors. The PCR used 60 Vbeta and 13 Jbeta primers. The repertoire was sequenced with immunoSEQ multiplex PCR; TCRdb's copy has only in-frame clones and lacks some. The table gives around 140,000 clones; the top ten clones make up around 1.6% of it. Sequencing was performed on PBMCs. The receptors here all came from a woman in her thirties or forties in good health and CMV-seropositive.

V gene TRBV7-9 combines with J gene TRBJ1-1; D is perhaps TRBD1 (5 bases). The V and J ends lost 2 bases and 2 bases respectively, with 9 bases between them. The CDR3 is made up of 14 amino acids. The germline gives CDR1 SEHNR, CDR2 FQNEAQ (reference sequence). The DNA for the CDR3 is TGTGCCAGCAGCTTAAGGGGCCCTAACACTGAAGCTTTCTTT. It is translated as CASSLRGPNTEAFF.

The chain's CDR3 is CASSPPGQVEVNEQFF. The CDR3 DNA reads TGTGCCAGCAGCCCCCCAGGACAGGTTGAGGTGAATGAGCAGTTCTTC. The chain employs TRBV7-9 and TRBJ2-1; 7 bases are a match to TRBD1. The V and J ends lost 5 bases and 7 bases, in that order; junction bases with no gene match: 14. Germline-derived CDR1 and CDR2 are SEHNR and FQNEAQ (reference sequence). The CDR3 consists of 16 residues.

The CDR3 DNA is TGCGCCAGCAGCTGGACTAGAAGCACAGATACGCAGTATTTT. Translating it yields CASSWTRSTDTQYF. The J gene is TRBJ2-3, the V gene TRBV5-1; 7 nucleotides align to TRBD2. This CDR3 has 14 residues. From germline, CDR1 is SGHRS and CDR2 YFSETQ. V trimming: 3 bases; J trimming: 0 bases; junction bases outside the gene matches: 1.

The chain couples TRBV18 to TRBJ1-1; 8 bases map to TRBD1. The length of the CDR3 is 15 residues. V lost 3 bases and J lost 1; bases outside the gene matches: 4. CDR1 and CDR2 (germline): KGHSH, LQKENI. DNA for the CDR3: TGTGCCAGCTCACCCATAGGACAGGGGAACACTGAAGCTTTCTTT. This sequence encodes CASSPIGQGNTEAFF.

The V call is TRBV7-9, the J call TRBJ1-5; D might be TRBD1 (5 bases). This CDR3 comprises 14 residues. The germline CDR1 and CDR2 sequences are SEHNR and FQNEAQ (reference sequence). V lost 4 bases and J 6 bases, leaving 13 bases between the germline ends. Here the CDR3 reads CASSSRQGGQPQHF. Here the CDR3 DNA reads TGTGCCAGCAGCTCTCGTCAGGGTGGTCAGCCCCAGCATTTT. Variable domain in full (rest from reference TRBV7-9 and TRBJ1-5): DTGVSQNPRHKITKRGQNVTFRCDPISEHNRLYWYRQTLGQGPEFLTYFQNEAQLEKSRLLSDRFSAERPKGSFSTLEIQRTEQGDSAMYLCASSSRQGGQPQHFGDGTRLSIL.

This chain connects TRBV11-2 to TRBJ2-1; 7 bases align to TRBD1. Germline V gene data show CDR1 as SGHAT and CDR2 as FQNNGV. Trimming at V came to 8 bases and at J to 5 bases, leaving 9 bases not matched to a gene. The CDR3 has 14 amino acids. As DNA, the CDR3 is TGTGCCAGCGGCCCGGCAGGGGGAAACAATGAGCAGTTCTTC. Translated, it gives CASGPAGGNNEQFF.

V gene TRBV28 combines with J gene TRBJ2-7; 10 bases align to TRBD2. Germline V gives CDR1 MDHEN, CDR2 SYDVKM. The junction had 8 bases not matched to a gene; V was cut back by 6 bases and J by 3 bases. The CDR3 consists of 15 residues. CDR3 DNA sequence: TGTGCCAGCAGCCCTACTAGCGGGACCTACTACGAGCAGTACTTC. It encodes CASSPTSGTYYEQYF.

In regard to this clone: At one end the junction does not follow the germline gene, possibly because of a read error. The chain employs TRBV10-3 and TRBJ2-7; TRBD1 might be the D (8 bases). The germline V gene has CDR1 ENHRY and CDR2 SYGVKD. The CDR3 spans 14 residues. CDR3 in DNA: TGTGCCACCTGGGGGGGGACAGGATCCTACGAGCAGTGCTTC. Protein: CATWGGTGSYEQCF.

The DNA of the CDR3 is TGTGCCAGCAGCGGACAAATAACCTACGAGCAGTACTTC. Protein: CASSGQITYEQYF. The rearrangement uses TRBV2 and TRBJ2-7; perhaps TRBD1 as D (5 bases). Trimming shortened V by 6 bases and J by 2 bases, and 11 bases separated the two germline ends. The germline gives CDR1 SNHLY, CDR2 FYNNEI. The CDR3 has 13 residues.

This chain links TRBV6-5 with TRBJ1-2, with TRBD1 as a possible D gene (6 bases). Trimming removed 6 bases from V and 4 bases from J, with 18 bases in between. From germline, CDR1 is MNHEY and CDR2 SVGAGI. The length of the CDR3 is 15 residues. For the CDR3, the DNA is TGTGCCAGCAGCAAAGGACAGATCCCTTCCTATGGCTACACCTTC. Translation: CASSKGQIPSYGYTF.